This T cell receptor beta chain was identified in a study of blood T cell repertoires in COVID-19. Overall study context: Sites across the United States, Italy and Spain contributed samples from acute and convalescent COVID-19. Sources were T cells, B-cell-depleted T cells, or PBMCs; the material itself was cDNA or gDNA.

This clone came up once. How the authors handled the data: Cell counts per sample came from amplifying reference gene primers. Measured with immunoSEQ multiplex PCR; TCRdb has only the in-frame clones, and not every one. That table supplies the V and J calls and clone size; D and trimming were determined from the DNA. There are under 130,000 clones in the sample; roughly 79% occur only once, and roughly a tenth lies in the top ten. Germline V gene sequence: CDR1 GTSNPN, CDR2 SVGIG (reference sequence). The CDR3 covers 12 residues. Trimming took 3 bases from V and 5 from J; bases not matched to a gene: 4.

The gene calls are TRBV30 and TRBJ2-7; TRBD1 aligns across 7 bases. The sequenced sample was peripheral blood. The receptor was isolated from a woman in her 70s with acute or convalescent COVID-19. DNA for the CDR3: TGTGCCTGGAGCAGTACAGGGGACGAGCAGTACTTC. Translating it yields CAWSSTGDEQYF.